These T cell receptor beta chains were read from a single sample in a study of blood T cell repertoires in COVID-19. Sequencing used immunoSEQ multiplex PCR; TCRdb keeps in-frame clones, though not all of them. The sample includes about 59,000 clones, roughly 87% of them seen just once. The sample comprised peripheral blood. These receptor sequences come from an elderly man in a cohort sampled during active COVID-19. The CDR3 runs from the conserved cysteine through the conserved F or W. A D gene is named only where the DNA matches it firmly.

>.|TRBJ2-6|TRBV12-5
CASGPVSGANVLTF
TGTGCTAGTGGTCCGGTCTCTGGGGCCAACGTCCTGACTTTC
>.|TRBJ1-2|TRBV3-1/TRBV3-2
CASSPDGGGNYGYTF
TGTGCCAGCAGCCCAGACGGCGGAGGTAACTATGGCTACACCTTC
>TRBD1|TRBJ2-1|TRBV3-1/TRBV3-2
CASSRAGTENEQFF
TGTGCCAGCAGCCGAGCCGGGACAGAGAATGAGCAGTTCTTC
>.|TRBJ1-1|TRBV28
CASSFQGGLSEAFF
TGTGCCAGCAGTTTTCAGGGAGGACTTTCTGAAGCTTTCTTT
>TRBD2|TRBJ2-1|TRBV7-9
CASSLFSLAGLYSYNEQFF
TGTGCCAGCAGCTTATTCTCCCTAGCGGGACTTTACTCCTACAATGAGCAGTTCTTC
>TRBD1|TRBJ2-3|TRBV14
CASSSPGGHADTQYF
TGTGCCAGCAGCTCCCCAGGGGGACATGCAGATACGCAGTATTTT
>TRBD2|TRBJ2-3|TRBV30
CAWSVGEGYTQYF
TGTGCCTGGAGTGTAGGGGAGGGGTATACGCAGTATTTT
>.|TRBJ1-1|TRBV19
CASSFQGGATEAFF
TGTGCCAGTAGTTTTCAGGGTGGGGCCACTGAAGCTTTCTTT
>.|TRBJ2-2|TRBV7-2
CASSRVDTGELFF
TGTGCCAGCAGCCGAGTTGACACCGGGGAGCTGTTTTTT
>.|TRBJ1-4|TRBV4-3
CASSQREGTPNEKLFF
TGCGCCAGCAGTCAAAGGGAAGGGACACCAAATGAAAAACTGTTTTTT
>.|TRBJ2-7|TRBV2
CASSEAGAREQYF
TGTGCCAGCAGTGAAGCGGGGGCGCGGGAGCAGTACTTC
>TRBD1|TRBJ1-2|TRBV29-1
CSVEQGAFGYTF
TGCAGCGTTGAACAGGGGGCTTTTGGCTACACCTTC
>.|TRBJ1-2|TRBV5-5
CASSYDSGGHTYGYTF
TGTGCCAGCAGCTACGACTCGGGGGGCCACACATATGGCTACACCTTC
>TRBD2|TRBJ2-5|TRBV7-9
CASSPNGLAGETQYF
TGTGCCAGCAGCCCCAACGGACTAGCGGGAGAGACCCAGTACTTC